These 8 T cell receptor beta chains originate from one sample sequenced in a study of T cells after yellow fever vaccination. TCRdb used MiXCR to reprocess the 5' RACE reads, holding one entry per CDR3 protein. This repertoire shows hundreds of thousands of distinct CDR3 sequences, about 13% found once; its top ten account for around 15%. The starting material was PBMCs, obtained on the day of the yellow fever booster vaccination. All receptors come from a man aged 25-45 years who received the YFV17D yellow fever vaccine.

The chain has TRBV5-1 and TRBJ1-5; D may be TRBD1 (5 bases). Per the germline V gene, CDR1 is SGHRS and CDR2 is YFSETQ. CDR3 length equals 16 residues. Trimming took 2 bases from V and 0 from J, leaving 12 bases between them. The DNA of the CDR3 is TGCGCCAGCAGCTTAGGGACGGACTATAGCAATCAGCCCCAGCATTTT. Encoded protein: CASSLGTDYSNQPQHF. The entire variable domain, with the rest obtained from reference TRBV5-1 and TRBJ1-5, is as follows: KAGVTQTPRYLIKTRGQQVTLSCSPISGHRSVSWYQQTPGQGLQFLFEYFSETQRNKGNFPGRFSGRQFSNSRSEMNVSTLELGDSALYLCASSLGTDYSNQPQHFGDGTRLSIL.

The chain has TRBV12-3 or TRBV12-4 and TRBJ2-7, with 7 bases identical to TRBD1. This CDR3 is built from 16 residues. V shed 0 bases and J 0 bases; nucleotides not matched to a gene: 5. CDR3 bases: TGTGCCAGCAGTTTAGCGCATGGGACAGTCTCCTACGAGCAGTACTTC. Translating it yields CASSLAHGTVSYEQYF.

This clonotype has a handful of counts. This chain links TRBV30 with TRBJ2-7, with TRBD2 as a possible D gene (6 bases). The germline V gene encodes CDR1 GTSNPN and CDR2 SVGIG (reference sequence). V lost 8 bases to trimming and J lost 1 base, with 24 bases between them. The CDR3 extends over 16 amino acids. CDR3 nucleotide sequence: TGTGCCCACCTTCCCGGGGGAGCGGGCGGATCCTACGAGCAGTACTTC. Protein: CAHLPGGAGGSYEQYF.

The table lists this clonotype with a few counts. The chain combines TRBV6-2 or TRBV6-3 with TRBJ1-1; the D is unclear. The V gene lost 2 bases and the J gene lost 6 bases, with 7 bases spanning the gap. CDR3 length equals 12 residues. The germline CDR1 and CDR2 sequences are MNHEY and SVGEGT. DNA of the CDR3: TGTGCCAGCAGTTACGGCAGGCCTGAAGCTTTCTTT. Residues: CASSYGRPEAFF.

The chain employs TRBV20-1 and TRBJ1-5; 10 bases match TRBD1. V shed 5 bases and J 7 bases; nucleotides not matched to a gene: 8. The germline V gene has CDR1 DFQATT and CDR2 SNEGSKA (reference sequence). This CDR3 spans 14 amino acids. CDR3 residues: CSADSDRGGQPQHF. For the CDR3, the DNA is TGCAGTGCTGACTCGGACAGGGGGGGACAGCCCCAGCATTTT.

This clonotype has at least ten counts. J is TRBJ2-7 and V is TRBV5-1; D is perhaps TRBD1 (6 bases). Between the trimmed V and J ends, which lost 7 bases and 0 bases, there was a span of 11 bases. The germline V gene has CDR1 SGHRS and CDR2 YFSETQ. This CDR3 has 13 residues. The CDR3 DNA follows: TGCGCCAGCCGTCAGGGGTCCTCCTACGAGCAGTACTTC. Amino acid sequence: CASRQGSSYEQYF.

V and J are TRBV18 and TRBJ1-2; the D gene is possibly TRBD1 (5 bases). In germline, CDR1 is KGHSH, CDR2 LQKENI. The CDR3 length is 14 residues. V lost 1 base to trimming and J lost 2 bases, with 8 bases between them. CDR3 region: CASSPQGQNYGYTF. The CDR3 bases are TGTGCCAGCTCACCACAGGGGCAGAACTATGGCTACACCTTC.

This clonotype has more than one count but fewer than ten. The genes are TRBV24-1 and TRBJ2-3, with 12 bases identical to TRBD2. Germline-derived CDR1 and CDR2 are KGHDR and SFDVKD. Trimming took 5 bases from V and 0 from J; bases not matched to a gene: 8. The CDR3 totals 18 residues. CDR3 protein: CATSALRTSGISTDTQYF. DNA for the CDR3: TGTGCCACCAGTGCCCTCCGGACTAGCGGGATCAGCACAGATACGCAGTATTTT.